Presented here are 27 T cell receptor beta chains from one specimen sequenced in a study of cytomegalovirus exposure and HLA in healthy donors. Using immunoSEQ multiplex PCR, the repertoire was profiled, and TCRdb retains in-frame clones only, with some absent. This repertoire shows 55,000 to 75,000 clones, about 94% found once; its top ten account for 4.4%. The sequencing input was PBMCs. The receptors originated from a man younger than 30 in good health and CMV-seropositive.

This chain links TRBV7-3 with TRBJ2-1, with TRBD2 identical over 9 bases. The CDR3 runs to 16 residues. CDR1 and CDR2 from the germline V gene are SGHTA and FQGTGA. After removal of 5 bases from V and 3 bases from J, the junction contained 8 bases not matched to a gene. For the CDR3, the DNA is TGTGCCAGCAGCCTCGGTGATAGCGGGGGCTACAATGAGCAGTTCTTC. Protein: CASSLGDSGGYNEQFF. The full variable domain, completed using reference TRBV7-3 and TRBJ2-1, is GAGVSQTPSNKVTEKGKYVELRCDPISGHTALYWYRQSLGQGPEFLIYFQGTGAADDSGLPNDRFFAVRPEGSVSTLKIQRTERGDSAVYLCASSLGDSGGYNEQFFGPGTRLTVL.

V and J are TRBV5-4 and TRBJ1-6, with TRBD1 as a possible D gene (6 bases). The germline V gene encodes CDR1 SGHNT and CDR2 YYREEE (reference sequence). The V and J ends lost 0 bases and 9 bases respectively, with 10 bases between them. The CDR3 runs to 14 residues. The CDR3 nucleotides are TGTGCCAGCAGCTTGGCAGGGGTGGGTTCACCCCTCCACTTT. Translating it yields CASSLAGVGSPLHF.

The chain carries TRBV29-1 and TRBJ1-2; 8 nucleotides line up with TRBD1. This CDR3 has 15 amino acids. J lost 1 base, V lost 6 bases, and 10 bases had no gene match. Germline V gives CDR1 SQVTM, CDR2 ANQGSEA. The CDR3 coding sequence is TGCAGCGTAGGGATACAGGGGGGTGGTAACTATGGCTACACCTTC. Its protein is CSVGIQGGGNYGYTF. Full variable domain (missing parts from reference TRBV29-1 and TRBJ1-2): SAVISQKPSRDICQRGTSLTIQCQVDSQVTMMFWYRQQPGQSLTLIATANQGSEATYESGFVIDKFPISRPNLTFSTLTVSNMSPEDSSIYLCSVGIQGGGNYGYTFGSGTRLTVV.

V and J are TRBV6-5 and TRBJ2-1; TRBD2 aligns across 7 bases. The CDR3 loop spans 15 amino acids. V shed 0 bases and J 4 bases; nucleotides not matched to a gene: 3. The germline V gene encodes CDR1 MNHEY and CDR2 SVGAGI. This CDR3 reads CASSYSSSGYNEQFF. DNA for the CDR3: TGTGCCAGCAGTTACTCGTCTAGCGGTTACAATGAGCAGTTCTTC.

This sequence joins TRBV25-1 and TRBJ1-2; 7 positions agree with TRBD1. The CDR3 length is 14 residues. Trimming removed 2 bases from V and 5 bases from J; junction bases left unmatched: 5. Germline CDR1 and CDR2: MGHDK and SYGVNS. CDR3 loop: CASSEADRAYGYTF. The CDR3 DNA follows: TGTGCCAGCAGTGAAGCAGACAGGGCGTATGGCTACACCTTC.

J is TRBJ2-7 and V is TRBV29-1, with 9 nucleotides matching TRBD1. Trimming took 6 bases from V and 3 from J; bases not matched to a gene: 6. Germline V gene data show CDR1 as SQVTM and CDR2 as ANQGSEA. The CDR3 is made up of 13 amino acids. The CDR3 nucleotides are TGCAGCGTCCGGACAGGGGAACACTACGAGCAGTACTTC. Its translation is CSVRTGEHYEQYF.

This clone was observed a single time. V is TRBV7-6 and J is TRBJ2-1; D remains unclear. CDR3 size: 12 residues. Germline CDR1 reads SGHVS; CDR2 reads FNYEAQ. Trimming removed 2 bases from V and 9 bases from J, with 8 bases in between. The DNA of the CDR3 is TGTGCCAGCAGCTTATGGTCCAGTGAGCAGTTCTTC. Translated: CASSLWSSEQFF.

The genes are TRBV6-5 and TRBJ1-1, with 9 nucleotides matching TRBD1. This CDR3 contains 14 residues. The germline CDR1 and CDR2 sequences are MNHEY and SVGAGI. With V trimmed by 2 bases and J by 5 bases, 3 bases remained unmatched. The CDR3: CASSYGGTGTEAFF. DNA of the CDR3: TGTGCCAGCAGTTACGGGGGGACAGGGACTGAAGCTTTCTTT.

This chain links TRBV27 with TRBJ1-1; possibly TRBD1 for D (6 bases). Trimming cost V 1 base and J 4 bases, with 13 bases left between them. The CDR3 consists of 15 residues. The germline V gene has CDR1 MNHEY and CDR2 SMNVEV (reference sequence). The CDR3 DNA sequence: TGTGCCAGCAGTTTATTAACAGGGCGGGTCACTGAAGCTTTCTTT. It specifies CASSLLTGRVTEAFF.

The chain joins TRBV7-2 to TRBJ2-3; perhaps TRBD2 as D (5 bases). V was pared by 4 bases and J by 0 bases, with 8 bases between. CDR3 size: 14 residues. Germline CDR1 is SGHTA and CDR2 is FQGNSA. CDR3 nucleotides: TGTGCCAGCAGCTCGGGATTTAGCACAGATACGCAGTATTTT. It specifies CASSSGFSTDTQYF.

This rearrangement joins TRBV27 to TRBJ2-3; D ambiguous. Germline loops: CDR1 MNHEY, CDR2 SMNVEV (reference sequence). Deletions cut 6 bases from V and 6 bases from J, with 16 bases between. The CDR3 has 14 residues. The CDR3 sequence is CASSTETSVDTQYF. CDR3 bases: TGTGCCAGCAGCACAGAGACGTCCGTCGATACGCAGTATTTT.

The chain joins TRBV6-4 to TRBJ1-5; D is undetermined. The CDR3 has 15 amino acids. The V end lost 6 bases, the J end lost 9 bases, and 21 bases lay between the germline ends. Germline-derived CDR1 and CDR2 are MRHNA and SNTAGT. The CDR3 bases are TGTGCCAGCAGCGAATACCCGAGGGCACTGCTGCCCCAGCATTTT. As protein: CASSEYPRALLPQHF.

This chain uses TRBV19 with TRBJ2-7; 8 nucleotides line up with TRBD1. This CDR3 is built from 15 residues. Trimming took 6 bases from V and 0 from J; bases not matched to a gene: 7. CDR1 and CDR2 from the germline V gene are LNHDA and SQIVND (reference sequence). CDR3 residues: CASRPGQGISYEQYF. In DNA form, the CDR3 reads TGTGCCAGTAGGCCTGGACAGGGAATCTCCTACGAGCAGTACTTC.

The chain combines TRBV27 with TRBJ2-1; no firm D call. In germline, CDR1 is MNHEY, CDR2 SMNVEV (reference sequence). Trimming cost V 5 bases and J 4 bases, with 3 bases left between them. The length of the CDR3 is 11 residues. The CDR3 sequence: CASSTYNEQFF. The CDR3, as DNA: TGTGCCAGCAGTACTTACAATGAGCAGTTCTTC.

The chain is built from TRBV6-5 and TRBJ2-7; weak D call: TRBD1 (7 bases). V lost 8 bases to trimming and J lost 3 bases, with 20 bases between them. CDR1 and CDR2 from the germline V gene are MNHEY and SVGAGI. The CDR3 contains 15 residues. CDR3 DNA sequence: TGTGCCAGCGCGACAAGCAGGGGGGAACACTACGAGCAGTACTTC. Translated: CASATSRGEHYEQYF.

This rearrangement joins TRBV18 to TRBJ1-2; a weak D match, TRBD1 (5 bases). Germline V gene data show CDR1 as KGHSH and CDR2 as LQKENI. The CDR3 has 13 residues. The V gene lost 2 bases and the J gene lost 8 bases, with 12 bases spanning the gap. The CDR3 coding sequence is TGTGCCAGCTCACCATGGGGACTCTTCGGCTACACCTTC. Translated: CASSPWGLFGYTF. The whole variable domain, filled in from reference TRBV18 and TRBJ1-2, reads NAGVMQNPRHLVRRRGQEARLRCSPMKGHSHVYWYRQLPEEGLKFMVYLQKENIIDESGMPKERFSAEFPKEGPSILRIQQVVRGDSAAYFCASSPWGLFGYTFGSGTRLTVV.

This chain uses TRBV6-5 with TRBJ1-5, with D hard to call. Per germline, CDR1 MNHEY and CDR2 SVGAGI. Trimming left V 6 bases short and J 2 bases short, with 14 bases between. CDR3 length: 15 residues. The CDR3 DNA follows: TGTGCCAGCAGGCCAAATAAAAGAGGCAATCAGCCCCAGCATTTT. Translation: CASRPNKRGNQPQHF.

This chain links TRBV4-3 with TRBJ1-3, with 7 bases fitting TRBD1. The CDR3 extends over 18 amino acids. V was pared by 0 bases and J by 3 bases, with 11 bases of the junction left unmatched. CDR1 is LGHNA and CDR2 is YSLEER in the germline V gene. The CDR3: CASSQDSSTGAGGNTIYF. The CDR3 nucleotides read TGCGCCAGCAGCCAAGATTCCTCAACAGGGGCGGGTGGAAACACCATATATTTT.

The rearrangement joins TRBV28 to TRBJ1-2, with D possibly being TRBD1 (5 bases). Trimming took 3 bases from V and 3 from J, leaving 14 bases between them. CDR1 and CDR2 from the germline V gene are MDHEN and SYDVKM. The CDR3 loop spans 15 amino acids. Here the CDR3 reads CASSLAGRLDYGYTF. In DNA form, the CDR3 reads TGTGCCAGCAGTTTGGCAGGGCGTCTTGACTATGGCTACACCTTC.

The genes are TRBV2 and TRBJ1-1; TRBD1 agrees at 9 bases. Germline V gives CDR1 SNHLY, CDR2 FYNNEI. Trimming cost V 6 bases and J 1 base; bases outside gene matches: 0. The CDR3 totals 13 residues. CDR3: CASRGQGNTEAFF. CDR3 nucleotide sequence: TGTGCCAGCAGGGGACAGGGGAACACTGAAGCTTTCTTT.

The chain uses TRBV7-3 and TRBJ2-3; TRBD1 is a possible D gene (6 bases). Germline assignment: CDR1 SGHTA and CDR2 FQGTGA. V lost 5 bases and J 3 bases, leaving 15 bases between the germline ends. CDR3 length equals 15 residues. CDR3 bases: TGTGCCAGCAGCGAAACAGGGCTAAATACAGATACGCAGTATTTT. Amino acid sequence: CASSETGLNTDTQYF.

The rearrangement joins TRBV6-5 to TRBJ2-3; D is undetermined. The germline V and J ends were trimmed by 5 bases and 4 bases, with 10 bases remaining between them. CDR3 length: 13 amino acids. Germline CDR1 MNHEY, CDR2 SVGAGI. This CDR3 is CASSDPAPDTQYF. For the CDR3, the DNA is TGTGCCAGCAGTGACCCAGCGCCAGATACGCAGTATTTT.

The chain is built from TRBV28 and TRBJ1-1; TRBD1 is a possible D gene (6 bases). V gave up 2 bases and J gave up 5 bases, with 15 bases separating them. The CDR3 extends over 15 amino acids. Germline assignment: CDR1 MDHEN and CDR2 SYDVKM. The CDR3 coding sequence is TGTGCCAGCAGTTTAGGGGGCAGGGTAACAACTGAAGCTTTCTTT. It is translated as CASSLGGRVTTEAFF.

The gene calls are TRBV29-1 and TRBJ1-1; 10 bases fit TRBD1. Germline-derived CDR1 and CDR2 are SQVTM and ANQGSEA. The trim removed 6 bases at V and 5 bases at J, leaving 6 bases unmatched. This CDR3 has 13 residues. The CDR3 DNA is TGCAGCGTGGAGGACAGGGGGGAGACTGAAGCTTTCTTT. Protein: CSVEDRGETEAFF.

This chain links TRBV4-1 with TRBJ1-2, with TRBD1 identical over 9 bases. J gave up 4 bases and V 5 bases, and 14 bases lay outside the gene matches. The germline gives CDR1 MGHRA, CDR2 YSYEKL. The CDR3 sequence is 17 residues long. The CDR3 spells CASSAREVGQGVYGYTF. The CDR3 bases are TGCGCCAGCAGCGCTCGCGAGGTGGGACAGGGAGTCTATGGCTACACCTTC.

The chain joins TRBV28 to TRBJ2-7, with 8 bases lining up with TRBD1. The trim removed 6 bases at V and 1 base at J, leaving 5 bases unmatched. The length of the CDR3 is 14 residues. Germline V gives CDR1 MDHEN, CDR2 SYDVKM. The CDR3 DNA reads as TGTGCCAGCAGCCTGGGACAGGCATCCTACGAGCAGTACTTC. Protein product: CASSLGQASYEQYF.

V usage is TRBV6-5 and J usage is TRBJ1-1; tentative D call: TRBD1 (5 bases). The V and J ends lost 2 bases and 4 bases respectively, with 11 bases between them. The CDR3 is 14 residues long. CDR1 is MNHEY and CDR2 is SVGAGI in the germline V gene. The CDR3 bases are TGTGCCAGCAGTTACGGGGTCGGGGGCACTGAAGCTTTCTTT. It encodes CASSYGVGGTEAFF.